These 28 T cell receptor beta chains were sequenced from one sample in a study of blood T cell repertoires in COVID-19. Only in-frame clones appear in the TCRdb table, and some are missing; sequencing was by immunoSEQ multiplex PCR. The data contain roughly 250,000 clones, around 85% of them seen just once; the ten biggest clones take up roughly 12%. Sequenced input: peripheral blood. These receptors were obtained from a young woman with COVID-19, enrolled during active disease.

This chain joins TRBV2 and TRBJ2-1; 15 bases fit TRBD2. The CDR3 sequence is 16 residues long. V trimming: 7 bases; J trimming: 4 bases; junction bases outside the gene matches: 5. The germline CDR1 and CDR2 sequences are SNHLY and FYNNEI. The CDR3 loop reads CASKGLAGGWYNEQFF. The CDR3 DNA follows: TGTGCCAGCAAGGGACTAGCGGGGGGCTGGTACAATGAGCAGTTCTTC.

This chain connects TRBV27 to TRBJ2-5; 12 bases are a match to TRBD2. Germline V CDR1 and CDR2: MNHEY, SMNVEV (reference sequence). Trimming took 4 bases from V and 4 from J; bases not matched to a gene: 13. This CDR3 is built from 18 residues. The CDR3 loop reads CASSSYPRTSGARETQYF. The CDR3 nucleotides read TGTGCCAGCAGTTCCTATCCCCGGACTAGCGGGGCTAGAGAGACCCAGTACTTC.

The chain links TRBV19 to TRBJ2-3; 8 bases map to TRBD1. This CDR3 is built from 18 residues. Germline V CDR1 and CDR2: LNHDA, SQIVND (reference sequence). The trim removed 5 bases at V and 2 bases at J, leaving 15 bases unmatched. Here the CDR3 reads CASSPKALGTGVTDTQYF. The DNA of the CDR3 is TGTGCCAGTAGTCCTAAGGCCTTGGGGACAGGAGTCACAGATACGCAGTATTTT.

The rearrangement links TRBV11-2 to TRBJ1-5, with D possibly TRBD1 on 5 matching bases. V was trimmed by 4 bases and J by 7 bases, leaving 14 bases between them. Germline V lookup: CDR1 SGHAT, CDR2 FQNNGV. The CDR3 runs to 14 residues. The CDR3 here is CASSSGTGSQPQHF. The CDR3 coding sequence is TGTGCCAGCAGCTCCGGTACAGGATCCCAGCCCCAGCATTTT.

CDR3 loop: CASSTQLAGGANEQFF. The CDR3 DNA sequence: TGTGCCAGCAGCACCCAACTAGCGGGGGGGGCGAATGAGCAGTTCTTC. The gene calls are TRBV13 and TRBJ2-1, with 13 bases matching TRBD2. Germline V gene lookup returns CDR1 PRHDT and CDR2 FYEKMQ (reference sequence). Trimming at V came to 5 bases and at J to 7 bases, leaving 8 bases not matched to a gene. The CDR3 extends over 16 amino acids. Filled out from reference TRBV13 and TRBJ2-1, the complete variable domain reads AAGVIQSPRHLIKEKRETATLKCYPIPRHDTVYWYQQGPGQDPQFLISFYEKMQSDKGSIPDRFSAQQFSDYHSELNMSSLELGDSALYFCASSTQLAGGANEQFFGPGTRLTVL.

V usage is TRBV19 and J usage is TRBJ2-2, with D maybe TRBD1 (6 bases). Germline V gene lookup returns CDR1 LNHDA and CDR2 SQIVND (reference sequence). V was pared by 7 bases and J by 2 bases, with 14 bases between. The CDR3 length is 15 residues. In nucleotides, the CDR3 is TGTGCCAGTACTGGGTACAGGGCTAACACCGGGGAGCTGTTTTTT. Amino acid sequence: CASTGYRANTGELFF.

The chain recombines TRBV27 with TRBJ1-1; 7 positions match TRBD1. Germline-derived CDR1 and CDR2 are MNHEY and SMNVEV (reference sequence). This CDR3 is built from 13 residues. The V segment lost 3 bases and the J segment 4 bases; nucleotides outside the gene matches: 2. The CDR3 coding sequence is TGTGCCAGCAGTTTGCCAGGGGGCACTGAAGCTTTCTTT. This encodes CASSLPGGTEAFF.

CDR3: CASSQVPRTSGPQETQYF. The CDR3 DNA sequence: TGTGCCAGCAGCCAAGTCCCCCGGACTAGCGGACCCCAAGAGACCCAGTACTTC. The chain combines TRBV3-1 (or the pseudogene TRBV3-2) with TRBJ2-5; 10 positions match TRBD2. The CDR3 runs 18 residues. Germline trimming cut 1 base from V and 1 base from J; bases unmatched to any gene: 9. Germline loops: CDR1 LGHDT, CDR2 YNNKEL (reference sequence).

The sample holds one count of this clone. The genes are TRBV11-2 and TRBJ2-3; 9 nucleotides agree with TRBD1. The CDR3 spans 13 residues. Germline CDR1 and CDR2: SGHAT and FQNNGV. Trimming took 11 bases from V and 2 from J; bases not matched to a gene: 5. CDR3 sequence reads: CAAGTGHTDTQYF. CDR3 DNA: TGTGCCGCGGGGACAGGGCACACAGATACGCAGTATTTT.

This chain joins TRBV6-5 and TRBJ1-2; D remains unclear. Per germline, CDR1 MNHEY and CDR2 SVGAGI. CDR3 size: 12 residues. Trimming took off 7 bases at V and 6 bases at J, with 12 bases between the two ends. The CDR3 spells CASTSRENGYTF. DNA of the CDR3: TGTGCCAGCACCTCTCGCGAGAATGGCTACACCTTC.

This chain uses TRBV4-1 with TRBJ2-2; possibly TRBD2 for D (5 bases). The CDR3 has 13 residues. The V and J ends lost 4 bases and 6 bases respectively, with 9 bases between them. Germline CDR1 reads MGHRA; CDR2 reads YSYEKL. The CDR3 protein is CASSLAGAGELFF. The CDR3 nucleotides read TGCGCCAGCAGCCTTGCCGGGGCCGGGGAGCTGTTTTTT.

This rearrangement joins TRBV10-1 to TRBJ1-2; no clear D. This CDR3 spans 13 amino acids. V shed 3 bases and J shed 2 bases, with 7 bases lying between them. The germline CDR1 and CDR2 sequences are WNHNN and SYGVQD (reference sequence). The CDR3 protein is CASSELRNYGYTF. In DNA, the CDR3 is TGCGCCAGCAGTGAACTCCGAAACTATGGCTACACCTTC.

V usage is TRBV7-7 and J usage is TRBJ1-4; 10 bases align to TRBD1. This CDR3 is built from 16 residues. V lost 5 bases, J lost 8 bases, and 11 bases stayed unmatched. Germline lookup yields CDR1 SSHAT and CDR2 FNYEAQ (reference sequence). CDR3 in amino acids: CASSLIPGQGREKLFF. In DNA form, the CDR3 reads TGTGCCAGCAGCCTCATTCCGGGACAGGGGCGGGAAAAACTGTTTTTT.

Only a few counts were recorded for this clone. V is TRBV27 and J is TRBJ2-4; TRBD2 aligns across 7 bases. Germline V gene data show CDR1 as MNHEY and CDR2 as SMNVEV (reference sequence). The V segment lost 5 bases and the J segment 8 bases; nucleotides outside the gene matches: 12. CDR3 length: 15 residues. The CDR3 is CASSGASGAGYIQYF. CDR3 in DNA: TGTGCCAGCAGTGGAGCCAGCGGGGCTGGGTACATTCAGTACTTC.

The chain has TRBV10-1 and TRBJ2-7; TRBD1 is a possible D gene (6 bases). V was pared by 8 bases and J by 0 bases, with 17 bases between. The CDR3 covers 15 residues. Germline assignment: CDR1 WNHNN and CDR2 SYGVQD (reference sequence). The CDR3 here is CASPQTGRSSYEQYF. CDR3 coding DNA: TGCGCCAGCCCTCAGACAGGCAGGAGCTCCTACGAGCAGTACTTC.

CDR3: CASSEWGGGSYEQYF. CDR3 in DNA: TGTGCCAGCAGTGAATGGGGGGGCGGCTCCTACGAGCAGTACTTC. The genes are TRBV6-1 and TRBJ2-7; TRBD2 is a possible D gene (7 bases). The germline gives CDR1 MNHNS, CDR2 SASEGT. This CDR3 spans 15 amino acids. The V end was cut by 2 bases, the J end by 0 bases, with 11 bases between.

V gene TRBV5-6 combines with J gene TRBJ1-1; D is perhaps TRBD1 (5 bases). Trimming removed 0 bases from V and 3 bases from J, with 15 bases in between. CDR1 is SGHDT, CDR2 YYEEEE, per germline. There are 16 residues in the CDR3. DNA of the CDR3: TGTGCCAGCAGCTTGGCGCTTCAGGGCACCCACACTGAAGCTTTCTTT. Residues: CASSLALQGTHTEAFF.

This chain connects TRBV24-1 to TRBJ2-3; the D gene is possibly TRBD1 (5 bases). The CDR3 consists of 13 residues. Germline CDR1 KGHDR, CDR2 SFDVKD. V shed 5 bases and J shed 5 bases, with 10 bases lying between them. The CDR3 here is CATSGGAEDTQYF. CDR3 nucleotides: TGTGCCACCAGTGGTGGGGCGGAAGATACGCAGTATTTT.

CDR3: CASSTSRGSRDYEQYF. The CDR3 bases are TGTGCCAGCAGCACCAGCCGGGGGTCCCGGGACTACGAGCAGTACTTC. The chain employs TRBV13 and TRBJ2-7; D may be TRBD2 (6 bases). The V and J ends lost 5 bases and 3 bases respectively, with 20 bases between them. The CDR3 is 16 residues long. Germline values: CDR1 PRHDT, CDR2 FYEKMQ (reference sequence).

The chain has TRBV28 and TRBJ1-2; D uncertain. The germline V and J ends were trimmed by 6 bases and 8 bases, with 19 bases remaining between them. Germline lookup yields CDR1 MDHEN and CDR2 SYDVKM. CDR3 length: 14 amino acids. CDR3 DNA: TGTGCCAGCAGGCCCGCGGGCAACCACGGCGGCTACACCTTC. The encoded protein is CASRPAGNHGGYTF.

The V call is TRBV5-1, the J call TRBJ2-1; 8 positions agree with TRBD2. The CDR3 is made up of 15 amino acids. The germline V gene encodes CDR1 SGHRS and CDR2 YFSETQ. V trimming: 2 bases; J trimming: 2 bases; junction bases outside the gene matches: 3. The CDR3 nucleotides are TGCGCCAGCAGCTTCAGCGGGGGAACCTACAATGAGCAGTTCTTC. Amino acids: CASSFSGGTYNEQFF.

This CDR3 reads CASSLEAGTGNTIYF. The DNA of the CDR3 is TGTGCCAGCAGCTTAGAGGCCGGGACTGGAAACACCATATATTTT. This chain uses TRBV11-2 with TRBJ1-3; D is ambiguous. The CDR3 runs 15 residues. Germline values: CDR1 SGHAT, CDR2 FQNNGV. The germline V and J ends were trimmed by 0 bases and 2 bases, with 8 bases remaining between them.

The chain is built from TRBV15 and TRBJ2-5, with a tentative D call TRBD1 (8 bases). V lost 5 bases to trimming and J lost 2 bases, with 12 bases between them. Germline CDR1 and CDR2: LNHNV and YYDKDF (reference sequence). This CDR3 comprises 14 residues. CDR3 in amino acids: CATSAQGGQETQYF. DNA of the CDR3: TGTGCCACCAGCGCACAGGGGGGGCAAGAGACCCAGTACTTC. The full variable domain, completed using reference TRBV15 and TRBJ2-5, is DAMVIQNPRYQVTQFGKPVTLSCSQTLNHNVMYWYQQKSSQAPKLLFHYYDKDFNNEADTPDNFQSRRPNTSFCFLDIRSPGLGDTAMYLCATSAQGGQETQYFGPGTRLLVL.

The chain recombines TRBV5-4 with TRBJ1-6; no clear D gene. V shed 2 bases and J shed 10 bases, with 10 bases lying between them. In germline, CDR1 is SGHNT, CDR2 YYREEE (reference sequence). The CDR3 consists of 13 residues. The CDR3 bases are TGTGCCAGCAGCTTCCGGGGTAACTCACCCCTCCACTTT. It specifies CASSFRGNSPLHF.

This chain joins TRBV24-1 and TRBJ2-5, with 7 bases identical to TRBD1. The germline CDR1 and CDR2 sequences are KGHDR and SFDVKD. The CDR3 totals 13 residues. Germline trimming cut 7 bases from V and 2 bases from J; bases unmatched to any gene: 3. CDR3 coding DNA: TGTGCCACCAGAGGGACAGAGCAAGAGACCCAGTACTTC. As protein: CATRGTEQETQYF.

The chain uses TRBV27 and TRBJ2-7; tentatively, D is TRBD1 (5 bases). This CDR3 has 13 amino acids. The ends were cut back, 5 bases at V and 2 bases at J, with 10 bases in the middle. In germline, CDR1 is MNHEY, CDR2 SMNVEV (reference sequence). CDR3 bases: TGTGCCAGCAGTATGACAGACGCCTACGAGCAGTACTTC. It yields the protein CASSMTDAYEQYF.

The chain uses TRBV4-1 and TRBJ1-3, with D perhaps TRBD1 (5 bases). Per germline, CDR1 MGHRA and CDR2 YSYEKL. The CDR3 contains 15 residues. V lost 2 bases, J lost 1 base, and 9 bases lay in between. CDR3: CASSQNPGSGNTIYF. The CDR3 region has the DNA TGCGCCAGCAGCCAAAATCCAGGGTCTGGAAACACCATATATTTT.

The chain uses TRBV11-2 and TRBJ2-3; TRBD1 is a possible D gene (5 bases). Trimming took 6 bases from V and 2 from J, leaving 21 bases between them. Germline CDR1 reads SGHAT; CDR2 reads FQNNGV. The CDR3 has 17 residues. The CDR3 loop reads CASRKGSGRAITDTQYF. The CDR3 DNA sequence: TGTGCCAGCAGGAAGGGTAGTGGCAGGGCTATCACAGATACGCAGTATTTT.